This T cell receptor beta chain was profiled in a study of OX40 agonist ivuxolimab in advanced cancers. The length of the CDR3 is 15 residues. Libraries were prepared by immunoSEQ multiplex PCR; TCRdb keeps only in-frame clonotypes and omits some of them. Of approximately 50,000 clones listed, 85% to 90% were seen once; the top ten hold 0.85% to 1.2%. The sample in question was CD4+ or CD8+ T cells sorted from blood, obtained in a trial of the OX40 agonist ivuxolimab. The V and J genes are TRBV21-1 and TRBJ2-1; TRBD2 was called by the table and not checked on the DNA. TRBV21-1 is given as a pseudogene. This clonotype was sampled from an adult with an advanced solid tumor such as melanoma, head and neck, liver or kidney cancer. The CDR3 region is CASSKGLPRYNEQFF. For the CDR3, the DNA is TGTGCCAGCAGCAAAGGATTGCCGAGATACAATGAGCAGTTCTTC.